This T cell receptor beta chain was recorded in a study of T cells in localized non-small cell lung cancer. Study results and limitations: Out of the top 100 tumor clones, a median around 50 were seen in adjacent lung. Heterogeneity remains possible, as sequencing covered one tumor region only. Longer overall survival was associated with a higher density of T cells in the blood.

Comments on this clone: Its cognate antigen is unknown.

Germline V gives CDR1 LNHDA, CDR2 SQIVND (reference sequence). The trim removed 5 bases at V and 5 bases at J, leaving 6 bases unmatched. This CDR3 has 15 residues. Measured with immunoSEQ multiplex PCR; TCRdb has only the in-frame clones, and not every one. The table lists about 59,000 clones, about nine tenths of them singletons. This receptor was obtained from a man aged 40 to 70 with stage I lung adenocarcinoma. The V call is TRBV19, the J call TRBJ2-2, with TRBD1 matching over 9 bases. Sequenced here: peripheral blood, sampled before any cancer treatment. Here the CDR3 DNA reads TGTGCCAGTAGTCTCACCGGGACAGGGACCGGGGAGCTGTTTTTT. Amino acid sequence: CASSLTGTGTGELFF.